This T cell receptor beta chain was recovered during a study of blood T cell repertoires in COVID-19. In the study overall: Spain, Italy and the United States supplied samples that represented acute and convalescent COVID-19. In each case, the material was cDNA or gDNA derived from T cells, B-cell-depleted T cells, or PBMCs.

Generated by immunoSEQ multiplex PCR, the TCRdb table keeps only in-frame clones and is missing some. Seen here are roughly 260,000 clones, 80% to 90% observed once, and the top ten hold 4.7%. After removal of 3 bases from V and 5 bases from J, the junction contained 13 bases not matched to a gene. The CDR3 is 16 amino acids. Per germline, CDR1 SGDLS and CDR2 YYNGEE. Specimen: peripheral blood. This sequence was found in an older woman with acute or convalescent COVID-19. The chain links TRBV9 to TRBJ2-5; 7 positions match TRBD2. The DNA for the CDR3 is TGTGCCAGCAGCGGGAGGCGGGGAGGGGTCCGGGAGACCCAGTACTTC. This translates into CASSGRRGGVRETQYF.